A selection of T cell receptor beta chains follows, all from one sample in a study of blood T cells in healthy people across ages. From the 5' RACE reads, TCRdb called clonotypes with MiXCR, one entry per CDR3 protein. The sample has some 1.8 million distinct CDR3 sequences; roughly two fifths are singletons. What was sequenced was blood. The receptors were sampled from a human donor in good health. CDR3s include the opening cysteine and the closing phenylalanine or tryptophan. D genes are given only for firm matches. Not all rows give a size; the values are once, few, many and, for expanded clones, a class.

cdr3_length	v_call	d_call	clone_size	j_call	cdr3_aa	cdr3_nt
13	TRBV24-1	TRBD1	NA	TRBJ1-1	CATSDLGDSGAFF	TGTGCCACCAGTGATTTGGGGGACAGCGGTGCTTTCTTT
13	TRBV29-1	NA	many	TRBJ2-1	CSAIDHSYNEQFF	TGCAGCGCAATAGACCATTCCTACAATGAGCAGTTCTTC
11	TRBV27	NA	NA	TRBJ2-5	CATRGWETQYF	TGTGCCACCCGGGGATGGGAGACCCAGTACTTC
15	TRBV5-1	NA	few	TRBJ2-5	CASSLARGYQETQYF	TGCGCCAGCAGCTTAGCCAGGGGTTATCAAGAGACCCAGTACTTC
13	TRBV12-3/TRBV12-4	NA	NA	TRBJ1-1	CASSWQRGAEAFF	TGTGCCAGCAGCTGGCAGAGGGGCGCTGAAGCTTTCTTT
15	TRBV11-2	NA	NA	TRBJ2-7	CASSLGGIVFYEQYF	TGTGCCAGCAGCTTAGGAGGGATTGTGTTTTACGAGCAGTACTTC
13	TRBV4-3	NA	few	TRBJ2-3	CASSRDRRDTQYF	TGCGCCAGCAGCCGGGACCGCAGGGATACGCAGTATTTT
15	TRBV2	TRBD1	NA	TRBJ1-2	CASKVEGTGTYGYTF	TGTGCCAGCAAGGTTGAAGGGACAGGGACATATGGCTACACCTTC
14	TRBV15	NA	NA	TRBJ1-1	CATSRARGRTEAFF	TGTGCCACCAGCAGAGCCCGGGGGCGAACTGAAGCTTTCTTT
15	TRBV7-9	TRBD1	many	TRBJ1-2	CASSSGQASNYGYTF	TGTGCCAGCAGCTCAGGACAGGCGTCCAACTATGGCTACACCTTC
16	TRBV4-1	NA	NA	TRBJ2-7	CASSQDGPAPAYEQYF	TGCGCCAGCAGCCAAGATGGGCCGGCACCAGCCTACGAGCAGTACTTC
16	TRBV6-6	TRBD1	NA	TRBJ2-3	CAGSYWTGSFGDTQYF	TGTGCCGGCAGTTACTGGACAGGGTCATTCGGAGATACGCAGTATTTT
13	TRBV10-3	NA	NA	TRBJ1-1	CATMDLPDTEAFF	TGTGCCACCATGGACTTGCCAGACACTGAAGCTTTCTTT
12	TRBV20-1	NA	few	TRBJ2-5	CSARWGTETQYF	TGCAGTGCTAGGTGGGGGACGGAGACCCAGTACTTC
13	TRBV29-1	TRBD1	few	TRBJ1-2	CSVAGDRVYGYTF	TGCAGCGTTGCCGGGGACAGGGTCTATGGCTACACCTTC
15	TRBV7-2	NA	few	TRBJ2-1	CASSSVGGPYNEQFF	TGTGCCAGCAGCTCGGTGGGGGGGCCGTACAATGAGCAGTTCTTC
13	TRBV7-2	NA	few	TRBJ2-5	CANNYPGGETQYF	TGTGCCAACAACTACCCAGGCGGGGAGACCCAGTACTTC
15	TRBV10-3	TRBD1	few	TRBJ2-1	CAISELQGARDEQFF	TGTGCCATCAGTGAGTTACAGGGGGCGCGGGATGAGCAGTTCTTC
16	TRBV6-6	TRBD1	NA	TRBJ1-1	CASSPEYRGQGTEAFF	TGTGCCAGCAGTCCCGAATACAGGGGGCAGGGGACTGAAGCTTTCTTT
14	TRBV7-2	NA	NA	TRBJ2-5	CASSPIGPQETQYF	TGTGCCAGCAGCCCTATAGGTCCTCAAGAGACCCAGTACTTC
14	TRBV7-2	NA	NA	TRBJ1-2	CASSFQMGARGYTF	TGTGCCAGCAGCTTCCAGATGGGGGCCAGGGGCTACACCTTC
14	TRBV10-3	TRBD1	few	TRBJ2-7	CAISSTGDSYEQYF	TGTGCCATCAGTTCGACAGGGGACTCCTACGAGCAGTACTTC
16	TRBV18	NA	NA	TRBJ2-3	CASSAVLGPGTDTQYF	TGTGCCAGCTCAGCAGTCCTCGGACCGGGCACAGATACGCAGTATTTT
13	TRBV6-1	NA	few	TRBJ2-7	CASSLDMGYEQYF	TGTGCCAGCAGCCTCGACATGGGGTACGAGCAGTACTTC
15	TRBV6-1	NA	NA	TRBJ2-1	CASSLEVSGYNQQFF	TGTGCCAGCAGCCTGGAGGTCTCAGGTTACAATCAGCAGTTCTTC
16	TRBV4-3	TRBD2	few	TRBJ2-7	CASSHLFGGDSYEQYF	TGCGCCAGCAGCCACCTCTTCGGGGGGGACTCCTACGAGCAGTACTTC
14	TRBV29-1	TRBD2	once	TRBJ2-3	CSVPSAGDPDTQYF	TGCAGCGTTCCATCAGCGGGAGACCCAGATACGCAGTATTTT
17	TRBV7-6	NA	NA	TRBJ2-2	CASSRIITLEFPGELFF	TGTGCCAGCAGCCGAATAATTACCCTAGAATTTCCCGGGGAGCTGTTTTTT
15	TRBV7-2	TRBD1	NA	TRBJ1-2	CASMAEQGIIYGYTF	TGTGCCAGCATGGCGGAACAGGGGATAATCTATGGCTACACCTTC
15	TRBV28	NA	few	TRBJ2-1	CASSSFDPQYNEQFF	TGTGCCAGCAGTTCCTTTGACCCTCAGTACAATGAGCAGTTCTTC
18	TRBV6-2/TRBV6-3	TRBD2	few	TRBJ2-5	CASSYSDLADMSQETQYF	TGTGCCAGCAGTTACTCGGACCTAGCGGACATGTCCCAAGAGACCCAGTACTTC
12	TRBV7-2	TRBD2	NA	TRBJ2-5	CASSFQSGGVYF	TGTGCCAGCAGCTTCCAGTCGGGAGGGGTGTACTTC
15	TRBV7-8	NA	NA	TRBJ1-5	CASSGGAMSNQPQHF	TGTGCCAGCAGCGGGGGGGCCATGAGCAATCAGCCCCAGCATTTT
15	TRBV6-1	NA	NA	TRBJ1-5	CASSEAVGGDQPQHF	TGTGCCAGCAGTGAAGCGGTGGGGGGCGATCAGCCCCAGCATTTT
10	TRBV20-1	NA	NA	TRBJ2-4	CSAPFNIQYF	TGCAGTGCTCCGTTTAACATTCAGTACTTC
17	TRBV7-2	TRBD2	few	TRBJ2-7	CASSIRLAGAGGYEQYF	TGTGCCAGCAGCATAAGACTAGCGGGGGCCGGGGGGTACGAGCAGTACTTC
17	TRBV7-8	NA	NA	TRBJ2-1	CASSLDRAPGTRDEQFF	TGTGCCAGCAGCTTAGACCGGGCCCCGGGGACACGTGATGAGCAGTTCTTC
15	TRBV27	NA	NA	TRBJ2-5	CASSQSPRNQETQYF	TGTGCCAGCAGTCAATCTCCACGCAACCAAGAGACCCAGTACTTC
12	TRBV6-2/TRBV6-3	NA	NA	TRBJ2-1	CACSYVGNEQFF	TGTGCCTGCAGTTACGTAGGGAATGAGCAGTTCTTC
15	TRBV6-5	NA	NA	TRBJ2-2	CASSYSAMRGGELFF	TGTGCCAGCAGTTACTCCGCGATGCGGGGCGGGGAGCTGTTTTTT
21	TRBV4-1	TRBD2	once	TRBJ2-3	CASSPSESRLAGVQSTDTQYF	TGCGCCAGCAGCCCAAGTGAATCGCGACTAGCGGGGGTTCAGTCCACAGATACGCAGTATTTT
14	TRBV11-2	NA	NA	TRBJ2-3	CASSLARGTDTRYF	TGTGCCAGCAGCTTAGCCCGGGGGACAGATACGCGGTATTTT
13	TRBV28	NA	NA	TRBJ2-7	CASTGTPVYEQYF	TGTGCCAGCACCGGGACACCGGTCTACGAGCAGTACTTC
14	TRBV5-1	TRBD1	few	TRBJ1-1	CASVQGDMNTEAFF	TGCGCCAGCGTCCAGGGGGATATGAACACTGAAGCTTTCTTT
16	TRBV19	NA	few	TRBJ1-5	CASSISPGLLNQPQHF	TGTGCCAGTAGTATCAGTCCGGGCCTTCTTAATCAGCCCCAGCATTTT
13	TRBV29-1	NA	NA	TRBJ2-1	CSVDPSGYNEQFF	TGCAGCGTTGATCCCAGCGGCTACAATGAGCAGTTCTTC